Given below is one TCR beta chain in context. The antigen remains unidentified. The data originate from a study of beta chain features in type 1 diabetes. The sequenced template was cDNA made from the entire isolated RNA. Sequenced by immunoSEQ multiplex PCR; TCRdb stores in-frame clones only, minus some. Here the sample spans about 170,000 clones, approximately 8.1% being singletons. Whole-study results and caveats: Within each of all four CD4+ subsets, Type 1 diabetes patients had TCRB CDR3s that were moderately but significantly shorter. Insertions were fewer and deletions more numerous at VDJ junctions in type 1 diabetes patients.

This CDR3 spans 13 amino acids. The V gene lost 2 bases and the J gene lost 0 bases, with 3 bases spanning the gap. CDR1 is SGHVS, CDR2 FQNEAQ, per germline. The clonotype was recovered from a man aged 18 to 30 with type 1 diabetes. This chain uses TRBV7-8 with TRBJ2-3; D gene ambiguous. Sample: central memory CD4+ T cells from blood. CDR3 in DNA: TGTGCCAGCAGCTTACCGAGCACAGATACGCAGTATTTT. Its translation is CASSLPSTDTQYF.